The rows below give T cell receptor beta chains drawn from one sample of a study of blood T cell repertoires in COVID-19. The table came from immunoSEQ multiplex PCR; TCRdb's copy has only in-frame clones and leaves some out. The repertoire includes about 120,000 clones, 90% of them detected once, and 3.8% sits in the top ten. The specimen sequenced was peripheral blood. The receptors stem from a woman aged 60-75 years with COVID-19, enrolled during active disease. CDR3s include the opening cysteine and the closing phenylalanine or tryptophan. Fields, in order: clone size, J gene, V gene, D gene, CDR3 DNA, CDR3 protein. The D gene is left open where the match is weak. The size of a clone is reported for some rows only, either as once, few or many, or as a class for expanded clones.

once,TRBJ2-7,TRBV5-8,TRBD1,TGTGCCAGCAGCGCGTCCGGGACAGGGCTCTACGAGCAGTACTTC,CASSASGTGLYEQYF
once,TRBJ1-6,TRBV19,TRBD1,TGTGCCAGTAGCCACAGGGGGGAATCACCCCTCCACTTT,CASSHRGESPLHF
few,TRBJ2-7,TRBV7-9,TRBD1,TGTGCCAGCAGCTTAACAACAGGGGCCCCTAACTACGAGCAGTACTTC,CASSLTTGAPNYEQYF
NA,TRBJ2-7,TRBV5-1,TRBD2,TGCGCCAGCAGCCCGGGAGCGGGGGGCACCTACGAGCAGTACTTC,CASSPGAGGTYEQYF
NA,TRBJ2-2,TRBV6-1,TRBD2,TGTGCCAGCAGTGCGTTTCTAGCGGGGGTGTACGCCGGGGAGCTGTTTTTT,CASSAFLAGVYAGELFF
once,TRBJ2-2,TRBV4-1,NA,TGCGCCAGCAGCCAAGCGTGGCGGGTTTCCGGGGAGCTGTTTTTT,CASSQAWRVSGELFF
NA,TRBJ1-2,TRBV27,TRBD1,TGTGCCAGCAGTCCCCACCTTCAGGGGGCAGGCGGCTACACCTTC,CASSPHLQGAGGYTF
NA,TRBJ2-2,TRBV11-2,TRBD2,TGTGCCAGCAAACGGGGGGAGTTGACCGGGGAGCTGTTTTTT,CASKRGELTGELFF
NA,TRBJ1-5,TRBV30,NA,TGTGCCTGGAGTGTGTTCGGACAGAACAATCAGCCCCAGCATTTT,CAWSVFGQNNQPQHF
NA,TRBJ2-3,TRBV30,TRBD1,TGTGCCTGGAGGGACAGGGGAACAGATACGCAGTATTTT,CAWRDRGTDTQYF
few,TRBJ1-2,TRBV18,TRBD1,TGTGCCAGCTCATCAGACAGGGTGGCTGGCTACACCTTC,CASSSDRVAGYTF
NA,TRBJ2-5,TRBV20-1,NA,TGCAGTGCTACCCTTATTGAGACCCAGTACTTC,CSATLIETQYF
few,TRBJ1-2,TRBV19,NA,TGTGCCTCAAGAGCCACGACAGGCCGCGGTGACTATGGCTACACCTTC,CASRATTGRGDYGYTF
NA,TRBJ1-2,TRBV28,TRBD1,TGTGCCAGCAGTCGGGGGACAGGACTTATATATGGCTACACCTTC,CASSRGTGLIYGYTF
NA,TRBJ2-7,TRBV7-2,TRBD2,TGTGCCAGCAGCGTTACTAGCGGGGGGCGGTACGAGCAGTACTTC,CASSVTSGGRYEQYF
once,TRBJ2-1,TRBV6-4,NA,TGTGCCAGCTCCCCCAAATCCATCTCCTACAATGAGCAGTTCTTC,CASSPKSISYNEQFF
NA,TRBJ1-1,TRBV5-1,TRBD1,TGCGCCAGCAGCTCAACCTTACAGGGGGCGCCGGCTTTCTTT,CASSSTLQGAPAFF
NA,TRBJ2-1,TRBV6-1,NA,TGTGCCAGCAGTGACGACTCAACCGGCCATGAGCAGTTCTTC,CASSDDSTGHEQFF
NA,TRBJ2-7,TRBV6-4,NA,TGTGCCAGCAAGCAGGACTCCTACGAGCAGTACTTC,CASKQDSYEQYF
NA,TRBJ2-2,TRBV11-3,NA,TGTGCCAGCAGCTTAGTAGGGGCGGACACCGGGGAGCTGTTTTTT,CASSLVGADTGELFF
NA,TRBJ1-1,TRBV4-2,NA,TGTGCCAGCAGCCAAGAGTTACAGGGCACTGAAGCTTTCTTT,CASSQELQGTEAFF
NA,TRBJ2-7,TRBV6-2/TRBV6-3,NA,TGTGCCAGCAGTCTGTTCTACGAGCAGTACTTC,CASSLFYEQYF
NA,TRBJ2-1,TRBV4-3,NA,TGCGCCAGCAGCACAATCATGAGAGGGGGACATGAGCAGTTCTTC,CASSTIMRGGHEQFF
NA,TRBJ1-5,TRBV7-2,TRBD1,TGTGCCAGCAGCTTAGGAGGGACAGTCAATCAGCCCCAGCATTTT,CASSLGGTVNQPQHF
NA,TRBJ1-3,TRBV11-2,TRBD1,TGTGCCAGCAGCTTAGGACAGGGGTTGGAAGGAAACACCATATATTTT,CASSLGQGLEGNTIYF
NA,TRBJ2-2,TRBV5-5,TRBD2,TGTGCCAGCAGCTTGGGGGCCGGGACTACCTCACCGGGGGAGCTGTTTTTT,CASSLGAGTTSPGELFF
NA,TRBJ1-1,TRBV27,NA,TGTGCCAGCAGTTTCCGTTCCGATGGGAGGGCTTTCTTT,CASSFRSDGRAFF
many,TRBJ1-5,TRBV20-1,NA,TGCAGTGCTAGTAACGGGAATCAGCCCCAGCATTTT,CSASNGNQPQHF
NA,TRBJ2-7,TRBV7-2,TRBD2,TGTGCCAGCAGCTTAGGCAAGCGGGGGGGCAACGACGAGCAGTACTTC,CASSLGKRGGNDEQYF
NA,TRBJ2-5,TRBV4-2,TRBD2,TGTGCCAGCAGCCTGACTAGCGAACAAGAGACCCAGTACTTC,CASSLTSEQETQYF
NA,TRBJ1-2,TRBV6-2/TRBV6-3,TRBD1,TGTGCCAGCAGTCTAAGGACGGGACAGCGCGGCTACACCTTC,CASSLRTGQRGYTF
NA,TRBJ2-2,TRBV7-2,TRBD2,TGTGCCAGCAGCTTTGCCCTGACTAGCGGGGGGGACACCGGGGAGCTGTTTTTT,CASSFALTSGGDTGELFF
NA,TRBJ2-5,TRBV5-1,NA,TGCGCCAGCAGCTCATCCGGGGAGACCCAGTACTTC,CASSSSGETQYF
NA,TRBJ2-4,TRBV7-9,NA,TGTGCCAGCAGCTCCGCACGAGTACAAAACATTCAGTACTTC,CASSSARVQNIQYF
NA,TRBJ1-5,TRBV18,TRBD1,TGTGCCAGCTCACCCCGGGCAGGGGGCGATCAGCCCCAGCATTTT,CASSPRAGGDQPQHF
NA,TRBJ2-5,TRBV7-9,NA,TGTGCCAGCAGCTTAGTGGGGGCCGGAGAGACCCAGTACTTC,CASSLVGAGETQYF
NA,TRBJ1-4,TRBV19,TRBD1,TGTGCCAGTAGACCCGGTACAGGGGGCAAGGTGGAAAAACTGTTTTTT,CASRPGTGGKVEKLFF
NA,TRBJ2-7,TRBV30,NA,TGTGCCTGGAGTGTAGCGGTTTGGCAGCAGTACTTC,CAWSVAVWQQYF
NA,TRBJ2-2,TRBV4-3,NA,TGCGCCAGCAGCCAAGATGTGGGGGGTTTTGGCACCGGGGAGCTGTTTTTT,CASSQDVGGFGTGELFF
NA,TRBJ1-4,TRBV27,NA,TGTGCCAGCAGCATGCGGGGGGGCTATGGAGAAAAACTGTTTTTT,CASSMRGGYGEKLFF
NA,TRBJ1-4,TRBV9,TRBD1,TGTGCCAGCAGCGCGACAGGGGGCGATGAAAAACTGTTTTTT,CASSATGGDEKLFF
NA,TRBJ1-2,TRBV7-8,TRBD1,TGTGCCAGCAGCTTAGCGAGGGACAGGGGGCGCGGTGGCTACACCTTC,CASSLARDRGRGGYTF
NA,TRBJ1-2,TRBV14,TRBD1,TGTGCCAGCAGCCATGAACGGGACAGATCCCCCTATGGCTACACCTTC,CASSHERDRSPYGYTF
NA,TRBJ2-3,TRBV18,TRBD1,TGTGCCAGCTCACCCCGAGGGGGCGCGGGCACAGATACGCAGTATTTT,CASSPRGGAGTDTQYF
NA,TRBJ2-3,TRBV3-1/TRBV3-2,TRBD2,TGTGCCAGCAGGAGCGGGACTAGCGTAGATACGCAGTATTTT,CASRSGTSVDTQYF
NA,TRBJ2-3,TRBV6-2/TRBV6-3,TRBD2,TGTGCCAGCAGTTACGGCGGGGGGGCCCGGAATACGCAGTATTTT,CASSYGGGARNTQYF
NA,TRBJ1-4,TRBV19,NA,TGTGCCAGTAGTATATCAGGGCCCAACGAAAAACTGTTTTTT,CASSISGPNEKLFF
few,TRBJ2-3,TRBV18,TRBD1,TGTGCCAGCTCACAACAGGGGCCCCCCACAGATACGCAGTATTTT,CASSQQGPPTDTQYF
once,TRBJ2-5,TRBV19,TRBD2,TGTGCCAGTAGTATTTTCCTAGCGGGGGGGATGGGAGAGACCCAGTACTTC,CASSIFLAGGMGETQYF
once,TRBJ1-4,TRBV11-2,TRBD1,TGTGCCAGCAGCTTAGATCGGGACAGACCCGGGATTTTT,CASSLDRDRPGIF